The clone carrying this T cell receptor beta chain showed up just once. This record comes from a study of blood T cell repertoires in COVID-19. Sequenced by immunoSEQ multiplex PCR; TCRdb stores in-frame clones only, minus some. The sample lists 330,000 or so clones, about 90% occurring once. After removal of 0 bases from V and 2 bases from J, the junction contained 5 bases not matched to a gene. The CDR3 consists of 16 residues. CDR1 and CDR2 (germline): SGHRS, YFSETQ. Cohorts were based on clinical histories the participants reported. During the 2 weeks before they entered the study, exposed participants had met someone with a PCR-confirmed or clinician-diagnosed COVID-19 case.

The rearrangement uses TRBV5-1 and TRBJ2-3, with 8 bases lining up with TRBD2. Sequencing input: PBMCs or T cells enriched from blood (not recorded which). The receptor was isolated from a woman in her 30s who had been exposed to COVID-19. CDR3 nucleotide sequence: TGCGCCAGCAGCTTGGCGGTAGCGGGGACCACAGATACGCAGTATTTT. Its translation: CASSLAVAGTTDTQYF.